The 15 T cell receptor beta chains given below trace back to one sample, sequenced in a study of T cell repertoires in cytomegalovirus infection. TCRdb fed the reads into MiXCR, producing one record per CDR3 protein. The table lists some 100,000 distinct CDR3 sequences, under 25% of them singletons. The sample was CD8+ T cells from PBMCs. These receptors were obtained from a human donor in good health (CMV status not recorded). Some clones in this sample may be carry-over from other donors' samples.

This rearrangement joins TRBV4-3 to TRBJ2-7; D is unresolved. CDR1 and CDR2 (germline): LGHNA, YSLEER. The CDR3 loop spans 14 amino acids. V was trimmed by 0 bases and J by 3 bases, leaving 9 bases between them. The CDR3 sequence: CASSQDLFGYEQYF. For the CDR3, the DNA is TGCGCCAGCAGCCAAGATCTGTTCGGCTACGAGCAGTACTTC.

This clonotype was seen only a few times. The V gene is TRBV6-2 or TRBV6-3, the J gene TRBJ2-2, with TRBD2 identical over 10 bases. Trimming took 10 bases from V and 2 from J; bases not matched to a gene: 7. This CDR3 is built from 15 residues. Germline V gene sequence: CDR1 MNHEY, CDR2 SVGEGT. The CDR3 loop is CATSGTSANTGELFF. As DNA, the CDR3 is TGTGCCACCTCCGGGACTAGCGCTAACACCGGGGAGCTGTTTTTT.

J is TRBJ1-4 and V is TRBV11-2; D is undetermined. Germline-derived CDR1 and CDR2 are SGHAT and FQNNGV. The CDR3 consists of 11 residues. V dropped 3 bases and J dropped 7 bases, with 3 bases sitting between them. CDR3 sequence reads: CASSFTEKLFF. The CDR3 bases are TGTGCCAGCAGCTTTACTGAAAAACTGTTTTTT.

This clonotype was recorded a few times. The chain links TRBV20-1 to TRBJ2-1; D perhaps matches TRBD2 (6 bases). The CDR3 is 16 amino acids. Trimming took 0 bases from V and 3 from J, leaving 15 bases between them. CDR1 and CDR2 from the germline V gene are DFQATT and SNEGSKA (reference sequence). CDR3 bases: TGCAGTGCTAGAGATTTCGGGGGTGTTGACTACAATGAGCAGTTCTTC. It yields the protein CSARDFGGVDYNEQFF.

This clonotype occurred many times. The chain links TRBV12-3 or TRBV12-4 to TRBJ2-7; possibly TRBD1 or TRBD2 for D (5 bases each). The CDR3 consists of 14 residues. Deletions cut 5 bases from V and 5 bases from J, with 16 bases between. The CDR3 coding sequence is TGTGCCAGCAGTACCTCCGGGACCGCGAACGAGCAGTACTTC. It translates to CASSTSGTANEQYF.

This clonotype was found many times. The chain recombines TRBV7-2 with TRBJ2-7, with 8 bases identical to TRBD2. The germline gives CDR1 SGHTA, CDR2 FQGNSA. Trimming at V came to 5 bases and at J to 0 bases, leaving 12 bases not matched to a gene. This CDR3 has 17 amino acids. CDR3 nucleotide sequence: TGTGCCAGCAGCCTTGCGGTTAGCGGGATCGTCTCCTACGAGCAGTACTTC. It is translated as CASSLAVSGIVSYEQYF.

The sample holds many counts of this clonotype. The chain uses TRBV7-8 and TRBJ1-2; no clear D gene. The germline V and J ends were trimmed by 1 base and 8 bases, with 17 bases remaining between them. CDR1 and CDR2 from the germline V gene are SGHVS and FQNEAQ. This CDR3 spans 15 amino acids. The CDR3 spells CASSLDATHGEGYTF. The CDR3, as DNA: TGTGCCAGCAGCTTAGATGCGACACACGGGGAAGGCTACACCTTC. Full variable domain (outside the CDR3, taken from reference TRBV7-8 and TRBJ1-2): GAGVSQSPRYKVAKRGQDVALRCDPISGHVSLFWYQQALGQGPEFLTYFQNEAQLDKSGLPSDRFFAERPEGSVSTLKIQRTQQEDSAVYLCASSLDATHGEGYTFGSGTRLTVV.

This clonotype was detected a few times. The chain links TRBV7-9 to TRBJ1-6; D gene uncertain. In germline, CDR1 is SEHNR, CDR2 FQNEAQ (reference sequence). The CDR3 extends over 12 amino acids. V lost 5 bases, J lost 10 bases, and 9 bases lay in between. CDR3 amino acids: CASSPGASPLHF. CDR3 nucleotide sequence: TGTGCCAGCAGCCCGGGAGCCTCACCCCTCCACTTT.

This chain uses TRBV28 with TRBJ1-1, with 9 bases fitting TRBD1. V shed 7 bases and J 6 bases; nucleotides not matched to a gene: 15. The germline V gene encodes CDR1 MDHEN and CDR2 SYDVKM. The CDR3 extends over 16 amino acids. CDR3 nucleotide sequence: TGTGCCAGCAAACGTACCGTGGACAGGGGTCGGGCTGAAGCTTTCTTT. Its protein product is CASKRTVDRGRAEAFF.

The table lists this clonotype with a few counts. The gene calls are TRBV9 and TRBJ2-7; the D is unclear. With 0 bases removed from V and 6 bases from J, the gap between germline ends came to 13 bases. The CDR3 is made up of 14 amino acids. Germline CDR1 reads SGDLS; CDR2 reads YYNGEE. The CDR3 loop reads CASSVDGFSGEQYF. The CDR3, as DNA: TGTGCCAGCAGCGTAGACGGCTTCTCGGGCGAGCAGTACTTC.

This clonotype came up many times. The CDR3 bases are TGCGCCAGCAGTCTTGCGACAGGACTAGCGGGCTGGTACCGAGAGACCCAGTACTTC. Its protein is CASSLATGLAGWYRETQYF. The V gene is TRBV23-1, the J gene TRBJ2-5; 11 bases fit TRBD2. TRBV23-1 is known as an ORF, though its function is uncertain. This CDR3 contains 19 residues. The V and J ends lost 4 bases and 4 bases, in that order; junction bases with no gene match: 17.

The CDR3 spells CASSRRGLPRELFF. For the CDR3, the DNA is TGTGCCAGCAGCCGAAGGGGGCTTCCGAGGGAGCTGTTTTTT. The V gene is TRBV7-2, the J gene TRBJ2-2; 7 bases line up with TRBD1. Trimming removed 5 bases from V and 9 bases from J; junction bases left unmatched: 9. CDR1 and CDR2 from the germline V gene are SGHTA and FQGNSA. The CDR3 covers 14 residues.

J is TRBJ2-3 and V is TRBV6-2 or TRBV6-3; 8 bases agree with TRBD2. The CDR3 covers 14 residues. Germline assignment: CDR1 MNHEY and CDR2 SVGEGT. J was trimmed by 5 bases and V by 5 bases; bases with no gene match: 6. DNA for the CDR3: TGTGCCAGCAGTGCAGCGGGAGAGGTAGATACGCAGTATTTT. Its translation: CASSAAGEVDTQYF.

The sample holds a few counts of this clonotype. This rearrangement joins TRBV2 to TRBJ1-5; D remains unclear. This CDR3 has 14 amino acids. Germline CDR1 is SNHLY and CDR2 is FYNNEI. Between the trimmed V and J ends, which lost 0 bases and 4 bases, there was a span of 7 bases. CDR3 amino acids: CASSEAARNQPQHF. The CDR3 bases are TGTGCCAGCAGTGAAGCGGCACGGAATCAGCCCCAGCATTTT. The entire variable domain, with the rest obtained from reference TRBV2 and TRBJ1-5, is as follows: EPEVTQTPSHQVTQMGQEVILRCVPISNHLYFYWYRQILGQKVEFLVSFYNNEISEKSEIFDDQFSVERPDGSNFTLKIRSTKLEDSAMYFCASSEAARNQPQHFGDGTRLSIL.

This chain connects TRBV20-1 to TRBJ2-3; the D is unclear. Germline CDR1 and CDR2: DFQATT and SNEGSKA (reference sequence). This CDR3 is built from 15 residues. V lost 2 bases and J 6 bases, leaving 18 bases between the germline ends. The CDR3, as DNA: TGCAGTGCTAGAAGCAGTGGGATAGATACGGATACGCAGTATTTT. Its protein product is CSARSSGIDTDTQYF.